The clone carrying this T cell receptor beta chain was seen a few times. Using constant-segment primers, 5'RACE produced TCR alpha and TCR beta cDNA libraries carrying sample barcodes and UMIs. MiXCR, run by TCRdb on the 5' RACE reads, gives a single entry per CDR3 protein. The sample contains 65,000 to 90,000 distinct CDR3 sequences, more than 11% of which appear only once. This specimen comes from a study of T-cell memory formation after mild COVID-19. Across the study: Largely, the TCR clusters proved donor specific.

The germline V gene encodes CDR1 LGHDT and CDR2 YNNKEL (reference sequence). This CDR3 is 17 amino acids long. V trimming: 0 bases; J trimming: 0 bases; junction bases outside the gene matches: 4. The chain has TRBV3-1 and TRBJ2-1; 8 nucleotides agree with TRBD2. The TCR was taken from an adult woman who had mild COVID-19 (a few samples of this study predate the infection). Cell type and time point are not known. Sequencing was carried out using PBMCs or a T cell subset sorted from them (not recorded which). The CDR3 region has the DNA TGTGCCAGCAGCCAAGATTTCCTAGCGGGCTCCTACAATGAGCAGTTCTTC. Translating gives CASSQDFLAGSYNEQFF.